The T cell receptor beta chain under discussion was sequenced for a study of blood T cell repertoires in COVID-19. Study-wide background: Both acute and convalescent COVID-19 samples were obtained from the United States, Italy and Spain.

This CDR3 is 14 amino acids long. CDR1 and CDR2 from the germline V gene are SNHLY and FYNNEI. On this clone: Relative to the germline gene, one junction end is altered; a read error may explain this.

In Seattle, patients joined the study during active infection and were tracked longitudinally. Authors' data handling: Using reference gene primer amplification, nucleated cell counts were estimated. The assay was immunoSEQ multiplex PCR, and TCRdb's table has in-frame clones only and misses some. For V, J and clone size, that table is used; D and trimming come from the DNA. The sample contains about 210,000 clones, about 84% of which appear only once. The chain carries TRBV2 and TRBJ2-1; D perhaps matches TRBD2 (6 bases). Sequencing input: peripheral blood. The clonotype was recovered from a woman aged 80 or over with COVID-19, enrolled during active disease. CDR3 coding DNA: TGTGCCAGCGGAGGAGCGGGCTCCTTCAATGAGCAGTTCTTC. Amino acids: CASGGAGSFNEQFF.